Sequencing of this T cell receptor beta chain was carried out in a study of control samples from healthy donors and cancer patients. The CDR3 sequence is 12 residues long. Germline V gives CDR1 SGHAT, CDR2 FQNNGV. The V end lost 0 bases, the J end lost 11 bases, and 8 bases lay between the germline ends. Sequencing used immunoSEQ multiplex PCR; TCRdb keeps in-frame clones, though not all of them. The sample carries some 130,000 clones, approximately 92% recorded once. This clone was seen just once. The receptor was derived from a man between 40 and 49 years old in good health. The gene calls are TRBV11-2 and TRBJ2-1; no reliable D call. Sample: blood. CDR3 protein: CASSLDTDQQFF. CDR3 coding DNA: TGTGCCAGCAGCTTAGACACGGACCAGCAGTTCTTC.